A single sample is the source of the 17 T cell receptor beta chains below, sequenced in a study of shared T cell receptors in the human thymus. Some clones are missing from TCRdb's copy, which holds only in-frame ones; the method was immunoSEQ multiplex PCR. The data show some 720,000 clones, with approximately 87% seen just once and 0.0095% to 0.012% held by the top ten. The sample was also reused in another study, on human thymus T cells.

Specimen: thymocytes. The receptors were gathered from a boy younger than two with a congenital heart defect.

A single count supports this clone. V usage is TRBV30 and J usage is TRBJ2-7; TRBD2 aligns across 13 bases. Germline V gene lookup returns CDR1 GTSNPN and CDR2 SVGIG (reference sequence). This CDR3 spans 18 amino acids. With V trimmed by 4 bases and J by 5 bases, 17 bases remained unmatched. For the CDR3, the DNA is TGTGCCTGGAATCCAGAAGTGAGACTAGCGGGAGGTGACCACGAGCAGTACTTC. This sequence encodes CAWNPEVRLAGGDHEQYF.

The chain joins TRBV6-6 to TRBJ2-7; the match to TRBD1 covers 10 bases. V lost 7 bases, J lost 5 bases, and 5 bases stayed unmatched. The CDR3 length is 13 residues. Germline V gives CDR1 MNHNY, CDR2 SVGAGI (reference sequence). In nucleotides, the CDR3 is TGTGCCAGCAACGGGACAGGGGTCCACGAGCAGTACTTC. It yields the protein CASNGTGVHEQYF.

The V gene is TRBV19, the J gene TRBJ1-2; D gene uncertain. The CDR3 sequence is 15 residues long. Germline assignment: CDR1 LNHDA and CDR2 SQIVND (reference sequence). Trimming stripped 10 bases from V and 5 bases from J, with 23 bases between. CDR3 residues: CAIRTLLGGQYGYTF. Written as DNA, the CDR3 is TGTGCCATCAGGACCCTCCTGGGAGGGCAGTATGGCTACACCTTC. The full variable domain, rest sourced from reference TRBV19 and TRBJ1-2, is DGGITQSPKYLFRKEGQNVTLSCEQNLNHDAMYWYRQDPGQGLRLIYYSQIVNDFQKGDIAEGYSVSREKKESFPLTVTSAQKNPTAFYLCAIRTLLGGQYGYTFGSGTRLTVV.

The chain couples TRBV7-9 to TRBJ2-5; 8 bases map to TRBD2. The CDR3 has 15 residues. The germline V gene has CDR1 SEHNR and CDR2 FQNEAQ (reference sequence). V shed 5 bases, J shed 3 bases, and the junction held 8 bases outside the gene matches. CDR3 DNA: TGTGCCAGCAGCCGACGGACTAGCAAGAAAGAGACCCAGTACTTC. As protein: CASSRRTSKKETQYF.

This clone has just one count. The rearrangement links TRBV19 to TRBJ2-1; TRBD2 agrees at 11 bases. Per germline, CDR1 LNHDA and CDR2 SQIVND (reference sequence). V gave up 6 bases and J gave up 8 bases; unmatched junction bases: 9. The CDR3 extends over 15 amino acids. The CDR3 reads CASSFSGRAFDEQFF. The DNA for the CDR3 is TGTGCCAGTAGCTTTAGCGGGAGGGCCTTCGATGAGCAGTTCTTC.

The chain carries TRBV28 and TRBJ1-3; D call uncertain. Trimming removed 3 bases at V and 12 bases at J, with 9 bases between. This CDR3 contains 11 residues. Looked up from germline, CDR1 is MDHEN and CDR2 is SYDVKM. This CDR3 reads CASSLAPHIYF. The CDR3 nucleotides read TGTGCCAGCAGTTTGGCACCTCACATATATTTT. The full variable domain, rest sourced from reference TRBV28 and TRBJ1-3, is DVKVTQSSRYLVKRTGEKVFLECVQDMDHENMFWYRQDPGLGLRLIYFSYDVKMKEKGDIPEGYSVSREKKERFSLILESASTNQTSMYLCASSLAPHIYFGEGSWLTVV.

The chain combines TRBV15 with TRBJ2-6; 8 positions match TRBD1. The CDR3 has 20 amino acids. The V gene end was trimmed by 0 bases and the J gene end by 1 base; junction bases not matched to a gene: 11. The V gene's germline CDR1 is LNHNV and CDR2 YYDKDF (reference sequence). The CDR3 protein is CATSRDYKDRVSSGANVLTF. CDR3 bases: TGTGCCACCAGCAGAGATTATAAGGACAGGGTGTCTTCTGGGGCCAACGTCCTGACTTTC.

The chain carries TRBV6-1 and TRBJ2-1; TRBD1 matches at 9 bases. Germline loops: CDR1 MNHNS, CDR2 SASEGT. Germline trimming cut 0 bases from V and 5 bases from J; bases unmatched to any gene: 5. The CDR3 covers 16 residues. The CDR3 region has the DNA TGTGCCAGCAGTGAAGCGGACCGGGACAGGGACAATGAGCAGTTCTTC. As protein: CASSEADRDRDNEQFF.

The rearrangement links TRBV28 to TRBJ2-5; 13 bases agree with TRBD2. CDR1 is MDHEN, CDR2 SYDVKM, per germline. CDR3 length equals 18 residues. With 4 bases clipped from V and 0 bases from J, the junction kept 8 bases outside the gene matches. The CDR3 nucleotides read TGTGCCAGCAGTTCCGCGACTAGCGGGAGGCGTAACCAAGAGACCCAGTACTTC. This codes for CASSSATSGRRNQETQYF.

This clone was recorded a few times. The rearrangement joins TRBV7-9 to TRBJ1-3, with 9 bases that match TRBD1. With V trimmed by 2 bases and J by 4 bases, 6 bases remained unmatched. The CDR3 is made up of 16 amino acids. Germline CDR1 is SEHNR and CDR2 is FQNEAQ (reference sequence). CDR3 sequence: CASSLKDRGSGNTIYF. CDR3 sequence (DNA): TGTGCCAGCAGCTTAAAGGACAGGGGATCAGGAAACACCATATATTTT.

V is TRBV27 and J is TRBJ2-2; 9 bases are a match to TRBD2. V lost 5 bases, J lost 6 bases, and 10 bases stayed unmatched. Per germline, CDR1 MNHEY and CDR2 SMNVEV (reference sequence). The CDR3 has 16 residues. The CDR3 nucleotides read TGTGCCAGCAGTCCGCGAGGGCGGGAGGGCCCCGGGGAGCTGTTTTTT. Encoded protein: CASSPRGREGPGELFF.

The chain recombines TRBV16 with TRBJ1-2; maybe TRBD1 (6 bases). V lost 4 bases and J lost 6, with 12 bases in between. In germline, CDR1 is KGHSY, CDR2 FQNENV. CDR3 length: 13 residues. In DNA, the CDR3 is TGTGCCAGCAGCCTGGACAGCGACCATGGCTACACCTTC. Translating gives CASSLDSDHGYTF.

The genes are TRBV27 and TRBJ1-2; tentatively, D is TRBD1 (6 bases). The V gene's germline CDR1 is MNHEY and CDR2 SMNVEV (reference sequence). CDR3 length: 13 amino acids. V lost 3 bases and J lost 8, with 13 bases in between. The CDR3 sequence is CASSFHRADGYTF. The CDR3 DNA follows: TGTGCCAGCAGTTTCCACAGGGCAGACGGCTACACCTTC.

The CDR3 nucleotides read TGTGCCAGCAGCCCCGCGGCGGAGACCTTCTCCTACGAGCAGTACTTC. Translation: CASSPAAETFSYEQYF. This sequence joins TRBV7-2 and TRBJ2-7; D call uncertain. Per the germline V gene, CDR1 is SGHTA and CDR2 is FQGNSA. The V and J ends lost 5 bases and 0 bases respectively, with 17 bases between them. The length of the CDR3 is 16 residues.

The chain carries TRBV7-9 and TRBJ2-3; TRBD2 is a possible D gene (6 bases). Per the germline V gene, CDR1 is SEHNR and CDR2 is FQNEAQ (reference sequence). Trimming removed 5 bases from V and 0 bases from J, with 15 bases in between. This CDR3 has 16 amino acids. The CDR3 here is CASSLGGRASTDTQYF. CDR3 sequence (DNA): TGTGCCAGCAGCCTGGGAGGCCGAGCTAGCACAGATACGCAGTATTTT.

The chain is built from TRBV15 and TRBJ1-1, with D uncertain. The CDR3 is 14 amino acids. Germline CDR1 and CDR2: LNHNV and YYDKDF (reference sequence). Trimming removed 0 bases from V and 0 bases from J, with 5 bases in between. Here the CDR3 reads CATSRERLNTEAFF. The DNA for the CDR3 is TGTGCCACCAGCAGAGAACGGTTGAACACTGAAGCTTTCTTT.

The V and J genes are TRBV19 and TRBJ1-1, with 9 bases matching TRBD1. V was pared by 11 bases and J by 0 bases, with 13 bases of the junction left unmatched. This CDR3 is built from 16 residues. Germline lookup yields CDR1 LNHDA and CDR2 SQIVND (reference sequence). CDR3 nucleotide sequence: TGTGCCTCCTTGACAGGGGGAGAATCTGTGAACACTGAAGCTTTCTTT. Translation gives CASLTGGESVNTEAFF.